The T cell receptor (beta chain) described here comes from a study of cytomegalovirus exposure and HLA in healthy donors. The overall study: Around 80 million unique TCRs from HLA-typed donors were held in an early data release.

Study-wide findings and caveats: Follow-up analysis later connected one missense variant in DCLRE1C with trimming of TCR beta V- and J-genes.

Remarks on this clone: Its target is unknown.

Primers for the PCR totalled 60 Vbeta and 13 Jbeta. The repertoire was sequenced with immunoSEQ multiplex PCR; TCRdb's copy has only in-frame clones and lacks some. The table lists roughly 180,000 clones, about 75% of them singletons. The CDR3 totals 13 residues. The germline V gene encodes CDR1 MNHNY and CDR2 SVGAGI (reference sequence). The source is a woman in her thirties or forties in good health and CMV-seropositive. Sequenced sample: PBMCs. The chain is built from TRBV6-6 and TRBJ1-5; 9 bases map to TRBD1. CDR3 coding DNA: TGTGGGACGGACAGGGGCAGCAATCAGCCCCAGCATTTT. Amino acids: CGTDRGSNQPQHF.